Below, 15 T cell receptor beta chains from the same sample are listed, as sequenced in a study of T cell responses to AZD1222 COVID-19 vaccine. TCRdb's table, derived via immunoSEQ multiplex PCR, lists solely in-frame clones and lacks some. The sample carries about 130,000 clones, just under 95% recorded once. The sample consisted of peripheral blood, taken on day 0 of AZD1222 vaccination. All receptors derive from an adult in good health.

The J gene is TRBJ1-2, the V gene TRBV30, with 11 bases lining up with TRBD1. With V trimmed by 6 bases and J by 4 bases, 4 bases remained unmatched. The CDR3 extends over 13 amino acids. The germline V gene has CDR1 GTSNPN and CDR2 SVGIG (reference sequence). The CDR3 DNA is TGTGCCTGCGGGACAGGGGGTGGCTATGGCTACACCTTC. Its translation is CACGTGGGYGYTF.

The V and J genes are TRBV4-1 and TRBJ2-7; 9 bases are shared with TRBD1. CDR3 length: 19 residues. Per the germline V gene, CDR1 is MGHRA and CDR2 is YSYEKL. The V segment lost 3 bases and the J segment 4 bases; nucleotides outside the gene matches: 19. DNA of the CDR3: TGCGCCAGCAGCCAGGGAGTTTTGGACAGGGGTCCAGGAGGTTACGAGCAGTACTTC. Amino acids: CASSQGVLDRGPGGYEQYF.

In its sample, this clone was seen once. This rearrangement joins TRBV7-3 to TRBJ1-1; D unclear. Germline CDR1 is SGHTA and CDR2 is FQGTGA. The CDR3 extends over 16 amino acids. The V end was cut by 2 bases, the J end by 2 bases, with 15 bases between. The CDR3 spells CASSLLLFGANTEAFF. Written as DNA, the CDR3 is TGTGCCAGCAGCTTACTCCTCTTCGGAGCTAACACTGAAGCTTTCTTT.

The CDR3 DNA sequence: TGTGCCAGCAGCCAGGATAGCGTCAGCTCCTACAATGAGCAGTTCTTC. This codes for CASSQDSVSSYNEQFF. The rearrangement joins TRBV3-1 (or the pseudogene TRBV3-2) to TRBJ2-1; weak D call: TRBD2 (5 bases). Trimming took off 3 bases at V and 0 bases at J, with 12 bases between the two ends. Germline CDR1 reads LGHDT; CDR2 reads YNNKEL (reference sequence). There are 16 residues in the CDR3.

This chain's CDR3 is CASSLAAWGAGGTEAFF. CDR3 nucleotide sequence: TGTGCCAGCAGCTTAGCAGCCTGGGGGGCCGGAGGCACTGAAGCTTTCTTT. The genes are TRBV7-2 and TRBJ1-1, with D possibly matching TRBD1 (6 bases). This CDR3 is built from 17 residues. The V and J ends lost 0 bases and 4 bases respectively, with 18 bases between them. The germline gives CDR1 SGHTA, CDR2 FQGNSA. Using reference TRBV7-2 and TRBJ1-1 for the parts outside the CDR3, the full variable domain is GAGVSQSPSNKVTEKGKDVELRCDPISGHTALYWYRQSLGQGLEFLIYFQGNSAPDKSGLPSDRFSAERTGGSVSTLTIQRTQQEDSAVYLCASSLAAWGAGGTEAFFGQGTRLTVV.

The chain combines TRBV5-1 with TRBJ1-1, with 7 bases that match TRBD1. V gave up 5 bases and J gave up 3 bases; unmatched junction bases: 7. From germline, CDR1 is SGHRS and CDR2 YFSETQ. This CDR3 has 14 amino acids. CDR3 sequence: CASRTGTVDTEAFF. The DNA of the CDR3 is TGCGCCAGCAGGACCGGGACAGTAGACACTGAAGCTTTCTTT.

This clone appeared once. The CDR3, as DNA: TGTGCCAGCAGCTTTTACCACCAAGAGACCCAGTACTTC. Its translation is CASSFYHQETQYF. The V gene is TRBV7-2, the J gene TRBJ2-5; D not certain. The CDR3 runs 13 residues. Trimming left V 3 bases short and J 0 bases short, with 5 bases between. Germline V gene sequence: CDR1 SGHTA, CDR2 FQGNSA.

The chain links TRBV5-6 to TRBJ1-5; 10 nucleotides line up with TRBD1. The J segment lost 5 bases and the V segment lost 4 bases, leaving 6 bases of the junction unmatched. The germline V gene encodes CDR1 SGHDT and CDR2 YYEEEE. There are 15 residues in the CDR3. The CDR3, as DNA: TGTGCCAGCAGCCTGGGACAGGGGACCTATCAGCCCCAGCATTTT. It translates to CASSLGQGTYQPQHF.

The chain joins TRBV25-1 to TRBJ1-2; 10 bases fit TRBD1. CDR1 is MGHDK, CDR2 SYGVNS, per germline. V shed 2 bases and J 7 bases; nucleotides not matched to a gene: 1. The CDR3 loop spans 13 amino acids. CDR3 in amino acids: CASSERDRGGYTF. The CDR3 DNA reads TGTGCCAGCAGTGAACGGGACAGGGGTGGCTACACCTTC.

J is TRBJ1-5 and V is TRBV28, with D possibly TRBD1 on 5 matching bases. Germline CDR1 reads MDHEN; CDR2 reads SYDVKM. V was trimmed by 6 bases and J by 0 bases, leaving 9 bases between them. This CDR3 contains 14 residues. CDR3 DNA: TGTGCCAGCAGCCCGACAGATAGCAATCAGCCCCAGCATTTT. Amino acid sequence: CASSPTDSNQPQHF.

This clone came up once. CDR3 nucleotides: TGTGCCAGCTCACCGTTTAGAGATAATCAGCCCCAGCATTTT. Amino acids: CASSPFRDNQPQHF. The chain combines TRBV18 with TRBJ1-5, with D unresolved. Trimming stripped 3 bases from V and 4 bases from J, with 10 bases between. CDR1 and CDR2 from the germline V gene are KGHSH and LQKENI. This CDR3 contains 14 residues.

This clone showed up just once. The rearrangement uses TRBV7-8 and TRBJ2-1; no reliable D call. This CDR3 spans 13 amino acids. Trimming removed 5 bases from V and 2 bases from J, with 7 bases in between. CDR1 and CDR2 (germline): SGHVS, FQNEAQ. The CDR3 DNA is TGTGCCAGCAGCCCTGGCACCTACAATGAGCAGTTCTTC. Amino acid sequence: CASSPGTYNEQFF.

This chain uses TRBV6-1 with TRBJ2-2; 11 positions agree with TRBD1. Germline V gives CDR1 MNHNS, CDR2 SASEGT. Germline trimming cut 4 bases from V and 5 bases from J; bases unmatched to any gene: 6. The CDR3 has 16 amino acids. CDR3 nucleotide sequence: TGTGCCAGCAGTGGAGGACAGGGGGCGCGTACCGGGGAGCTGTTTTTT. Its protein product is CASSGGQGARTGELFF.

The CDR3 loop is CASSLEQQGSREAFF. The CDR3 DNA sequence: TGTGCCAGCAGCCTAGAGCAACAGGGGAGTAGGGAAGCTTTCTTT. This chain uses TRBV6-6 with TRBJ1-1; 7 bases are a match to TRBD1. Trimming removed 6 bases from V and 8 bases from J; junction bases left unmatched: 15. Germline values: CDR1 MNHNY, CDR2 SVGAGI (reference sequence). The CDR3 length is 15 residues.

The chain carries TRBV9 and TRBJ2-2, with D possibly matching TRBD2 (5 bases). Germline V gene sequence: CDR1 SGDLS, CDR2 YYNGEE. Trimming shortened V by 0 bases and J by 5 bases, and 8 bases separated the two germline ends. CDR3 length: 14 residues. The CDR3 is CASSVVGETGELFF. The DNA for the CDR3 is TGTGCCAGCAGCGTAGTCGGGGAGACCGGGGAGCTGTTTTTT.